This T cell receptor (beta chain) was profiled in a study of blood T cell repertoires in COVID-19. This CDR3 is built from 14 residues. V shed 4 bases, J shed 4 bases, and the junction held 6 bases outside the gene matches. Germline V gene data show CDR1 as SGDLS and CDR2 as YYNGEE. In the authors' methods: Estimation of nucleated cell counts relied on the amplification of reference gene primers. Sequenced by immunoSEQ multiplex PCR; TCRdb stores in-frame clones only, minus some. V, J and clone size reflect that table, while D and trimming were determined from the DNA. The sample has roughly 150,000 clones; roughly 84% are singletons.

This chain links TRBV9 with TRBJ2-3; 7 bases map to TRBD1. Input material: PBMCs or T cells enriched from blood (not recorded which). The TCR comes from a woman aged 45-65 years who had recovered from COVID-19. The CDR3 region has the DNA TGTGCCAGCAGCCGCAGGGACAGAGCAGATACGCAGTATTTT. Protein sequence: CASSRRDRADTQYF.